The 17 T cell receptor beta chains presented below share a single source sample, sequenced in a study of radiation and T cells in renal cell carcinoma (dated by TCRdb to 2020 to 2021). Per the publication, the time point label means: blood 4 weeks post-SBRT, at nephrectomy. The label giving this sample's treatment or condition can be read as: 15 Gy SBRT to primary tumor, nephrectomy 4 weeks later. Receptor amplification or capture employed the immunoSEQ multiplex PCR assay. TCRdb retrieved this table from immuneACCESS and kept in-frame rearrangements only. Not all clones are present; in checked studies, unresolved V genes account for under half, and no reason is known for the remainder. Across this sample there are around 94,000 clones, with 85% seen only once. The biggest ten clones account for just under 9.5% of the sample. The specimen comprised blood, sampled from a patient whose treatment included radiotherapy and nephrectomy. The origin of the receptors is a man aged 50 or older with renal cell carcinoma.

The chain uses TRBV27 and TRBJ1-1; D is ambiguous. There are 12 residues in the CDR3. CDR1 and CDR2 (germline): MNHEY, SMNVEV (reference sequence). Between the trimmed V and J ends, which lost 5 bases and 4 bases, there was a span of 8 bases. CDR3 bases: TGTGCCAGCAGTAAGTGGGGCACTGAAGCTTTCTTT. Amino acid sequence: CASSKWGTEAFF.

J is TRBJ1-2 and V is TRBV30, with 8 positions matching TRBD1. This CDR3 region has 17 residues. Germline CDR1 and CDR2: GTSNPN and SVGIG (reference sequence). The ends lost 2 bases at V and 3 bases at J; junction bases unmatched: 14. CDR3: CAWSPPGQATNDYGYTF. In DNA form, the CDR3 reads TGTGCCTGGAGTCCACCGGGACAGGCAACGAACGACTATGGCTACACCTTC.

This sequence joins TRBV18 and TRBJ2-5; 11 positions match TRBD2. Germline V lookup: CDR1 KGHSH, CDR2 LQKENI. CDR3 length equals 17 residues. Unmatched junction bases numbered 9, after V lost 4 bases and J lost 2 bases. Here the CDR3 reads CASSRNLGTSGQETQYF. Written as DNA, the CDR3 is TGTGCCAGCTCACGGAACCTCGGGACTAGCGGACAAGAGACCCAGTACTTC.

V usage is TRBV6-5 and J usage is TRBJ1-1; no clear D. Germline lookup yields CDR1 MNHEY and CDR2 SVGAGI. V lost 6 bases and J lost 8, with 13 bases in between. The CDR3 length is 12 residues. The CDR3 DNA sequence: TGTGCCAGCAGACCGGAGGTAACCGAAGCTTTCTTT. This encodes CASRPEVTEAFF.

The V and J genes are TRBV6-5 and TRBJ2-7; tentative D call: TRBD2 (5 bases). The CDR3 contains 15 residues. The germline V and J ends were trimmed by 0 bases and 0 bases, with 9 bases remaining between them. The V gene's germline CDR1 is MNHEY and CDR2 SVGAGI. The CDR3 region has the DNA TGTGCCAGCAGTTACTCGTGGGGAGTCTCCTACGAGCAGTACTTC. It codes for CASSYSWGVSYEQYF.

This chain connects TRBV5-4 to TRBJ2-3; TRBD2 matches 12 bases. The germline V gene has CDR1 SGHNT and CDR2 YYREEE (reference sequence). The V and J ends lost 5 bases and 2 bases, in that order; junction bases with no gene match: 6. There are 16 residues in the CDR3. The CDR3 sequence is CASSRRTSGATDTQYF. The CDR3 DNA reads TGTGCCAGCAGTCGGAGGACTAGCGGGGCCACAGATACGCAGTATTTT.

This rearrangement joins TRBV9 to TRBJ2-2; D remains unclear. CDR1 is SGDLS, CDR2 YYNGEE, per germline. With 3 bases removed from V and 6 bases from J, the gap between germline ends came to 9 bases. There are 13 residues in the CDR3. The DNA of the CDR3 is TGTGCCAGCAGCGCACAGCCCCCCGGGGAGCTGTTTTTT. It specifies CASSAQPPGELFF.

The V gene is TRBV21-1, the J gene TRBJ1-2; TRBD1 is the table's D call and was not checked against the DNA. TRBV21-1 is a listed pseudogene. This CDR3 contains 20 residues. CDR3 in amino acids: CASSQTARTGAVPHNYGYTF. The CDR3 nucleotides read TGTGCCAGCAGCCAAACCGCGCGGACAGGGGCCGTGCCCCATAACTATGGCTACACCTTC.

The chain uses TRBV25-1 and TRBJ1-1; D gene uncertain. The germline gives CDR1 MGHDK, CDR2 SYGVNS. The ends were cut back, 8 bases at V and 1 base at J, with 11 bases in the middle. The CDR3 has 13 residues. In DNA form, the CDR3 reads TGTGCCAGCGAGAAATGGGGGAACACTGAAGCTTTCTTT. Translated, it gives CASEKWGNTEAFF. Looking up the rest from reference TRBV25-1 and TRBJ1-1 gives the full variable domain: EADIYQTPRYLVIGTGKKITLECSQTMGHDKMYWYQQDPGMELHLIHYSYGVNSTEKGDLSSESTVSRIRTEHFPLTLESARPSHTSQYLCASEKWGNTEAFFGQGTRLTVV.

The V call is TRBV5-1, the J call TRBJ1-5; D ambiguous. The CDR3 runs 14 residues. Trimming stripped 4 bases from V and 2 bases from J, with 10 bases between. From germline, CDR1 is SGHRS and CDR2 YFSETQ. The CDR3 sequence is CASSEDGGNQPQHF. DNA for the CDR3: TGCGCCAGCAGCGAGGACGGAGGCAATCAGCCCCAGCATTTT.

This clone turned up a few times. V and J are TRBV7-9 and TRBJ2-7; TRBD1 is a possible D gene (5 bases). V dropped 0 bases and J dropped 4 bases, with 10 bases sitting between them. The CDR3 loop spans 14 amino acids. Germline-derived CDR1 and CDR2 are SEHNR and FQNEAQ (reference sequence). The CDR3 bases are TGTGCCAGCAGCTTAGCGCCTCAGGGTTACGAGCAGTACTTC. As protein: CASSLAPQGYEQYF. Looking up the rest from reference TRBV7-9 and TRBJ2-7 gives the full variable domain: DTGVSQNPRHKITKRGQNVTFRCDPISEHNRLYWYRQTLGQGPEFLTYFQNEAQLEKSRLLSDRFSAERPKGSFSTLEIQRTEQGDSAMYLCASSLAPQGYEQYFGPGTRLTVT.

The chain has TRBV5-1 and TRBJ1-6, with TRBD1 as a possible D gene (6 bases). CDR3 length: 15 amino acids. From germline, CDR1 is SGHRS and CDR2 YFSETQ. V was clipped by 4 bases and J by 6 bases, with 14 bases between them. In DNA form, the CDR3 reads TGCGCCAGCAGCGCCGTCGGGACACCTAATTCACCCCTCCACTTT. This encodes CASSAVGTPNSPLHF.

The J gene is TRBJ2-1, the V gene TRBV18; 9 bases agree with TRBD1. Germline trimming cut 5 bases from V and 8 bases from J; bases unmatched to any gene: 13. Germline CDR1 is KGHSH and CDR2 is LQKENI. This CDR3 has 16 residues. CDR3 amino acids: CASSSTGTGRFHEQFF. The DNA for the CDR3 is TGTGCCAGCTCATCCACCGGGACAGGGCGTTTCCATGAGCAGTTCTTC.

This chain uses TRBV4-1 with TRBJ1-5, with D possibly being TRBD1 (6 bases). The CDR3 spans 18 residues. Deletions cut 1 base from V and 0 bases from J, with 16 bases between. CDR1 is MGHRA, CDR2 YSYEKL, per germline. CDR3 nucleotides: TGCGCCAGCAGCCAAGCACATGGACAGCTTAATAGCAATCAGCCCCAGCATTTT. This codes for CASSQAHGQLNSNQPQHF.

This clone was found a few times. The V and J genes are TRBV29-1 and TRBJ1-1; D is unresolved. The CDR3 is made up of 13 amino acids. V shed 7 bases and J shed 2 bases, with 14 bases lying between them. Germline V lookup: CDR1 SQVTM, CDR2 ANQGSEA. The CDR3: CSGRWSVNTEAFF. The DNA of the CDR3 is TGCAGCGGCAGGTGGAGCGTTAACACTGAAGCTTTCTTT.

This clone has a single count. V and J are TRBV7-8 and TRBJ2-5; 8 bases agree with TRBD1. The CDR3 consists of 15 residues. V lost 0 bases to trimming and J lost 4 bases; unmatched junction nucleotides: 4. From germline, CDR1 is SGHVS and CDR2 FQNEAQ. The CDR3 region is CASSLASGGGETQYF. CDR3 DNA sequence: TGTGCCAGCAGCTTAGCCTCAGGGGGCGGAGAGACCCAGTACTTC.

In its sample, this clone was seen a few times. The CDR3 spells CASSPVGGQGRYEQYF. Written as DNA, the CDR3 is TGTGCCAGCAGTCCTGTCGGAGGACAGGGGAGGTACGAGCAGTACTTC. V is TRBV28 and J is TRBJ2-7, with 9 bases identical to TRBD1. This CDR3 comprises 16 residues. Germline V gene sequence: CDR1 MDHEN, CDR2 SYDVKM. V lost 5 bases to trimming and J lost 4 bases; unmatched junction nucleotides: 12.